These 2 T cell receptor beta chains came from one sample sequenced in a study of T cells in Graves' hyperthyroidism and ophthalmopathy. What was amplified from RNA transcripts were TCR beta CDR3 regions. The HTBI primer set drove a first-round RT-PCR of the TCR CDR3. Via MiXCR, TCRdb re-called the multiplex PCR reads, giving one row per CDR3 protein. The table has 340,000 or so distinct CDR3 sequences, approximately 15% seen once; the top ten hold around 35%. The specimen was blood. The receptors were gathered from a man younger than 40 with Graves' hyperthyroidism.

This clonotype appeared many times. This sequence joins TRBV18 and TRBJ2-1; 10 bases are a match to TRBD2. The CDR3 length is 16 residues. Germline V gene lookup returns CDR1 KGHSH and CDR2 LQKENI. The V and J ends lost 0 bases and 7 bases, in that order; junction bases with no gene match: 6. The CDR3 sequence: CASSPPLAGGGNEQFF. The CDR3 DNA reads TGTGCCAGCTCACCACCGTTAGCGGGAGGCGGGAATGAGCAGTTCTTC.

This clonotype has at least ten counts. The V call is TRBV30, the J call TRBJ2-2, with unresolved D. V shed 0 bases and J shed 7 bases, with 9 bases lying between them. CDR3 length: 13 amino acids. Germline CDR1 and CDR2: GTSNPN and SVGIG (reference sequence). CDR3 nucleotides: TGTGCCTGGAGTGTACAAGGCCTCGGGGAGCTGTTTTTT. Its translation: CAWSVQGLGELFF. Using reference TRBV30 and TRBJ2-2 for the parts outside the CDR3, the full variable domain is SQTIHQWPATLVQPVGSPLSLECTVEGTSNPNLYWYRQAAGRGLQLLFYSVGIGQISSEVPQNLSASRPQDRQFILSSKKLLLSDSGFYLCAWSVQGLGELFFGEGSRLTVL.